This T cell receptor beta chain was profiled in a study of long-term antiretroviral therapy in people with HIV. The samples, holding roughly 1-11 million cryopreserved PBMC, were thawed before DNA extraction was carried out. Trimming shortened V by 1 base and J by 5 bases, and 12 bases separated the two germline ends. Germline CDR1 is LGHNA and CDR2 is YSLEER. This CDR3 is built from 15 residues. This was the immunoSEQ v3.0 assay at survey level. Here immunoSEQ multiplex PCR was the method, and the copy in TCRdb shows in-frame clones only, minus some. The table shows 15,000 to 25,000 clones, with 90% occurring only once.

The sequencing here drew on unsorted PBMCs, taken 4.4 years before starting antiretroviral therapy. The clonotype comes from a woman aged 25 to 39 with HIV. The chain carries TRBV4-3 and TRBJ2-1, with D possibly being TRBD1 (5 bases). CDR3 loop: CASSQGRAGNNEQFF. CDR3 bases: TGCGCCAGCAGCCAAGGTCGGGCAGGGAACAATGAGCAGTTCTTC.